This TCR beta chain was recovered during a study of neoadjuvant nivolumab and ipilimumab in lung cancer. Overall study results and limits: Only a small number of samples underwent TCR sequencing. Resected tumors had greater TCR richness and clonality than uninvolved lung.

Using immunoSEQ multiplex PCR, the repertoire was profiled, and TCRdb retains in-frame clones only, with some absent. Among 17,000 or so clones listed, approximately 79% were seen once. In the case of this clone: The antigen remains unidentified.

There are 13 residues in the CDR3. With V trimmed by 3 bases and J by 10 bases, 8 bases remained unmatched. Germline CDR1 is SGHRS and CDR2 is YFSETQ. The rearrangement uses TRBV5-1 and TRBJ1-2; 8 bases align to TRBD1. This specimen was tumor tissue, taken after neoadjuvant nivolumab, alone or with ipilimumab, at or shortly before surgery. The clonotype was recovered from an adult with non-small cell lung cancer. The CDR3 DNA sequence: TGCGCCAGCAGCTGGGACAGGTCCTTAGACTACACCTTC. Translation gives CASSWDRSLDYTF.